These 24 T cell receptor beta chains came from one sample sequenced in a study of blood T cell repertoires in COVID-19 (dated by TCRdb to about 2020). Library method: the immunoSEQ multiplex PCR assay. What TCRdb holds here is the immuneACCESS table cut down to in-frame rearrangements. Part of the clones is not present; checked against another copy, under half of the missing clones reflect an unresolved V gene, and the others are unexplained. Within this sample are approximately 300,000 clones, with approximately 90% of them counted one time only. The leading ten clones occupy 2% to 2.5% of the sample. The material sequenced was peripheral blood. The receptor set was obtained from a woman aged 50 to 60 who had recovered from COVID-19.

This clone was detected a few times. The chain carries TRBV6-1 and TRBJ2-1; a weak D match, TRBD1 (6 bases). This CDR3 is built from 14 residues. Trimming removed 3 bases from V and 4 bases from J, with 10 bases in between. CDR1 MNHNS and CDR2 SASEGT come from the germline V gene. This CDR3 is CASSDGQSYNEQFF. CDR3 coding DNA: TGTGCCAGCAGTGACGGACAGTCTTACAATGAGCAGTTCTTC.

The chain links TRBV6-5 to TRBJ2-6; unclear D gene. Germline V gene sequence: CDR1 MNHEY, CDR2 SVGAGI. The CDR3 extends over 14 amino acids. Trimming took 0 bases from V and 3 from J, leaving 3 bases between them. The CDR3 loop reads CASSYSNGANVLTF. The CDR3 bases are TGTGCCAGCAGTTACTCTAATGGGGCCAACGTCCTGACTTTC.

Concerning this clone itself: Other DNA sequences of this sample code for an identical CDR3. V and J are TRBV18 and TRBJ2-3; no firm D call. V dropped 1 base and J dropped 1 base, with 6 bases sitting between them. The CDR3 covers 14 residues. Germline CDR1 KGHSH, CDR2 LQKENI. DNA of the CDR3: TGTGCCAGCTCACCACTGAGAGGCACAGATACGCAGTATTTT. This codes for CASSPLRGTDTQYF.

The gene calls are TRBV14 and TRBJ2-7; possibly TRBD2 for D (6 bases). Trimming left V 1 base short and J 6 bases short, with 16 bases between. CDR3 length: 15 amino acids. The germline CDR1 and CDR2 sequences are SGHDN and FVKESK. CDR3: CASSQVRGDRGEQYF. As DNA, the CDR3 is TGTGCCAGCAGCCAAGTTCGCGGGGATCGTGGCGAGCAGTACTTC.

The V and J genes are TRBV4-2 and TRBJ2-5; TRBD1 matches at 7 bases. The CDR3 spans 17 residues. From germline, CDR1 is LGHNA and CDR2 YNFKEQ. The J segment lost 1 base and the V segment lost 0 bases, leaving 8 bases of the junction unmatched. The CDR3, as DNA: TGTGCCAGCAGCCAAGATTACAGGGGCGCGCCCCAAGAGACCCAGTACTTC. Amino acids: CASSQDYRGAPQETQYF.

This clone was counted once. The chain links TRBV28 to TRBJ2-5, with D possibly TRBD2 on 6 matching bases. The CDR3 length is 14 residues. Germline CDR1 MDHEN, CDR2 SYDVKM. V lost 4 bases, J lost 5 bases, and 14 bases lay in between. CDR3 sequence: CASSSTSALETQYF. The CDR3 DNA reads as TGTGCCAGCAGTTCGACTAGTGCCCTGGAGACCCAGTACTTC.

V usage is TRBV7-2 and J usage is TRBJ2-7; D possibly corresponds to TRBD1 (6 bases). With 5 bases removed from V and 4 bases from J, the gap between germline ends came to 15 bases. The CDR3 contains 14 residues. Germline V CDR1 and CDR2: SGHTA, FQGNSA. CDR3 nucleotide sequence: TGTGCCAGCAGCGGGGGCGGTCAGGAATACGAGCAGTACTTC. This codes for CASSGGGQEYEQYF.

This clone was recorded a few times. The V and J genes are TRBV4-1 and TRBJ1-2, with D perhaps matching TRBD1 (6 bases). This CDR3 contains 16 residues. V was clipped by 1 base and J by 7 bases, with 19 bases between them. Germline lookup yields CDR1 MGHRA and CDR2 YSYEKL. The CDR3 loop reads CASSQGMARGGGGYTF. The CDR3 coding sequence is TGCGCCAGCAGCCAAGGGATGGCCAGGGGTGGAGGTGGCTACACCTTC.

This clone showed up many times. This rearrangement joins TRBV27 to TRBJ1-4; the D is unclear. The CDR3 extends over 15 amino acids. CDR1 is MNHEY and CDR2 is SMNVEV in the germline V gene (reference sequence). Trimming stripped 8 bases from V and 3 bases from J, with 16 bases between. The CDR3 DNA reads TGTGCCAGCGCTACCCGTGGACTGTCTAATGAAAAACTGTTTTTT. It encodes CASATRGLSNEKLFF.

This rearrangement joins TRBV24-1 to TRBJ2-2, with 7 bases aligning to TRBD2. With 2 bases clipped from V and 1 base from J, the junction kept 9 bases outside the gene matches. Per the germline V gene, CDR1 is KGHDR and CDR2 is SFDVKD. The CDR3 runs to 18 residues. CDR3 DNA: TGTGCCACCAGTGATTCACACGTGTTAGCGGGGAACACCGGGGAGCTGTTTTTT. It translates to CATSDSHVLAGNTGELFF.

This clone was recorded once. The chain employs TRBV5-6 and TRBJ2-3, with 9 bases matching TRBD1. The length of the CDR3 is 16 residues. Per germline, CDR1 SGHDT and CDR2 YYEEEE. The junction had 2 bases not matched to a gene; V was cut back by 0 bases and J by 0 bases. In DNA, the CDR3 is TGTGCCAGCAGCTTGGTTGGGACAGGGAGCACAGATACGCAGTATTTT. Translated: CASSLVGTGSTDTQYF.

The rearrangement links TRBV5-1 to TRBJ1-4, with 8 bases identical to TRBD1. The CDR3 loop spans 16 amino acids. Trimming at V came to 0 bases and at J to 6 bases, leaving 7 bases not matched to a gene. Germline loops: CDR1 SGHRS, CDR2 YFSETQ. CDR3 loop: CASSLGLTGEYEKLFF. The CDR3 DNA reads as TGCGCCAGCAGCTTGGGGTTGACAGGGGAATATGAAAAACTGTTTTTT.

The chain employs TRBV12-3 or TRBV12-4 and TRBJ1-5, with D uncertain. V was clipped by 7 bases and J by 2 bases, with 9 bases between them. This CDR3 is 13 amino acids long. The CDR3 protein is CASKREGNQPQHF. The CDR3 DNA is TGTGCCAGCAAGAGGGAGGGCAATCAGCCCCAGCATTTT.

The chain employs TRBV12-5 and TRBJ1-2; D is undetermined. V dropped 2 bases and J dropped 7 bases, with 14 bases sitting between them. CDR1 and CDR2 from the germline V gene are LGHNT and FRNRAP. This CDR3 is 14 amino acids long. The CDR3 bases are TGTGCTAGTGGTTTGTCAGGCACCCGGGGTGGCTACACCTTC. Amino acid sequence: CASGLSGTRGGYTF. The full variable domain, completed using reference TRBV12-5 and TRBJ1-2, is DARVTQTPRHKVTEMGQEVTMRCQPILGHNTVFWYRQTMMQGLELLAYFRNRAPLDDSGMPKDRFSAEMPDATLATLKIQPSEPRDSAVYFCASGLSGTRGGYTFGSGTRLTVV.

V and J are TRBV5-4 and TRBJ1-1, with D unresolved. The germline V and J ends were trimmed by 3 bases and 5 bases, with 14 bases remaining between them. Germline CDR1 SGHNT, CDR2 YYREEE (reference sequence). The CDR3 totals 14 residues. The CDR3 protein is CASSSRAKSTEAFF. Written as DNA, the CDR3 is TGTGCCAGCAGCTCGAGGGCCAAGTCGACTGAAGCTTTCTTT. Supplemented by reference TRBV5-4 and TRBJ1-1, the full variable domain reads ETGVTQSPTHLIKTRGQQVTLRCSSQSGHNTVSWYQQALGQGPQFIFQYYREEENGRGNFPPRFSGLQFPNYSSELNVNALELDDSALYLCASSSRAKSTEAFFGQGTRLTVV.

J is TRBJ2-3 and V is TRBV7-9, with D tentatively TRBD2 (6 bases). Germline V gene data show CDR1 as SEHNR and CDR2 as FQNEAQ (reference sequence). CDR3 length: 14 amino acids. V was pared by 5 bases and J by 2 bases, with 11 bases between. The CDR3 protein is CASSRSGFTDTQYF. In nucleotides, the CDR3 is TGTGCCAGCAGCCGTAGCGGATTCACAGATACGCAGTATTTT.

CDR3 sequence reads: CASSTGLAGGPTDTQYF. DNA for the CDR3: TGTGCCAGCAGCACGGGACTAGCGGGAGGGCCCACAGATACGCAGTATTTT. The chain uses TRBV5-4 and TRBJ2-3, with 16 positions matching TRBD2. V gave up 4 bases and J gave up 2 bases; unmatched junction bases: 4. Germline CDR1 reads SGHNT; CDR2 reads YYREEE (reference sequence). This CDR3 has 17 amino acids. The variable domain in full, with the rest retrieved from reference TRBV5-4 and TRBJ2-3, is ETGVTQSPTHLIKTRGQQVTLRCSSQSGHNTVSWYQQALGQGPQFIFQYYREEENGRGNFPPRFSGLQFPNYSSELNVNALELDDSALYLCASSTGLAGGPTDTQYFGPGTRLTVL.

The CDR3 here is CASTRGLTGLGETQYF. The CDR3, as DNA: TGTGCCAGCACCAGGGGGCTTACGGGTCTTGGAGAGACCCAGTACTTC. The rearrangement uses TRBV5-8 and TRBJ2-5; 8 bases fit TRBD1. J lost 4 bases, V lost 6 bases, and 14 bases had no gene match. The CDR3 is 16 residues long. Germline V lookup: CDR1 SGHTS, CDR2 YDEGEE.

The V and J genes are TRBV6-5 and TRBJ1-2, with a weak D call TRBD1 (5 bases). This CDR3 is built from 16 residues. The germline gives CDR1 MNHEY, CDR2 SVGAGI. V lost 0 bases and J 0 bases, leaving 11 bases between the germline ends. In nucleotides, the CDR3 is TGTGCCAGCAGTTACTCGTACAGGCCCTCTAACTATGGCTACACCTTC. The encoded protein is CASSYSYRPSNYGYTF.

V is TRBV7-8 and J is TRBJ2-3, with no clear D. The CDR3 sequence is 14 residues long. V shed 5 bases and J shed 2 bases, with 11 bases lying between them. CDR1 is SGHVS and CDR2 is FQNEAQ in the germline V gene. Here the CDR3 DNA reads TGTGCCAGCAGCCCCGGGTCCTCCACAGATACGCAGTATTTT. It specifies CASSPGSSTDTQYF.

This clone was seen a handful of times. This chain joins TRBV5-4 and TRBJ2-3, with 10 bases matching TRBD1. Germline trimming cut 3 bases from V and 1 base from J; bases unmatched to any gene: 5. Germline assignment: CDR1 SGHNT and CDR2 YYREEE (reference sequence). The CDR3 has 16 amino acids. CDR3 in amino acids: CASSSGGTGGTDTQYF. The DNA of the CDR3 is TGTGCCAGCAGCTCTGGTGGGACAGGGGGCACAGATACGCAGTATTTT.

This rearrangement joins TRBV27 to TRBJ2-7; 10 bases align to TRBD1. Germline V gene sequence: CDR1 MNHEY, CDR2 SMNVEV (reference sequence). This CDR3 spans 13 amino acids. V was pared by 8 bases and J by 4 bases, with 5 bases of the junction left unmatched. The CDR3 nucleotides are TGTGCCAGCGGACAGGGGGGCGGATACGAGCAGTACTTC. Its translation: CASGQGGGYEQYF.

V gene TRBV28 combines with J gene TRBJ2-1, with TRBD2 identical over 10 bases. The V gene's germline CDR1 is MDHEN and CDR2 SYDVKM. The CDR3 length is 15 residues. Trimming took 2 bases from V and 7 from J; bases not matched to a gene: 5. CDR3 residues: CASSLPAGGPNEQFF. As DNA, the CDR3 is TGTGCCAGCAGTTTACCAGCGGGAGGGCCAAATGAGCAGTTCTTC. The complete variable domain, with remaining parts taken from reference TRBV28 and TRBJ2-1, reads DVKVTQSSRYLVKRTGEKVFLECVQDMDHENMFWYRQDPGLGLRLIYFSYDVKMKEKGDIPEGYSVSREKKERFSLILESASTNQTSMYLCASSLPAGGPNEQFFGPGTRLTVL.

The rearrangement uses TRBV7-2 and TRBJ2-3; 10 bases fit TRBD2. This CDR3 contains 19 residues. After removal of 1 base from V and 5 bases from J, the junction contained 15 bases not matched to a gene. Germline CDR1 SGHTA, CDR2 FQGNSA. This chain's CDR3 is CASSLDRASGGAAGDTQYF. Here the CDR3 DNA reads TGTGCCAGCAGCTTAGATAGGGCTAGCGGGGGCGCCGCCGGAGATACGCAGTATTTT.